These T cell receptor beta chains were read from a single sample in a study of beta chain features in type 1 diabetes. TCRdb's copy holds only in-frame clones and misses some; the assay was immunoSEQ multiplex PCR. This table holds about 140,000 clones, 10% found once. Material for sequencing was naive CD4+ T cells from blood. The receptors come from a man aged 18 to 35 in good health. The conserved cysteine and the conserved F or W are not part of the CDR3 here.

v_gene: TRBV9
j_gene: TRBJ2-7
CDR3aa: ASSVGQGAYEQY

v_gene: TRBV5-1
j_gene: TRBJ2-7
CDR3aa: ASRGRDRGYEQY

v_gene: TRBV27
j_gene: TRBJ1-6
CDR3aa: ASSPPGGPADSPLH

v_gene: TRBV5-1
j_gene: TRBJ2-5
CDR3aa: ASSNSGQGAETQY

v_gene: TRBV28
j_gene: TRBJ2-3
CDR3aa: ASTGQGSATQY

v_gene: TRBV18
j_gene: TRBJ2-7
CDR3aa: ASSTDRGGNEQY

v_gene: TRBV6-4
j_gene: TRBJ2-7
CDR3aa: ASSSSGLAIEQY

v_gene: TRBV10-3
j_gene: TRBJ1-5
CDR3aa: AISGQGVVGNQPQH

v_gene: TRBV19
j_gene: TRBJ1-2
CDR3aa: ASNGYYGYT

v_gene: TRBV6-1
j_gene: TRBJ2-1
CDR3aa: ASSRVGGYNEQF

v_gene: TRBV7-2
j_gene: TRBJ2-7
CDR3aa: ASSLFGQGPYEQY

v_gene: TRBV29-1
j_gene: TRBJ2-5
CDR3aa: SGDREAETQY

v_gene: TRBV6-6
j_gene: TRBJ2-7
CDR3aa: ASREGSFSYEQY

v_gene: TRBV10-1
j_gene: TRBJ2-3
CDR3aa: ASSGERGAADTQY

v_gene: TRBV29-1
j_gene: TRBJ2-3
CDR3aa: SVEDPRRIGTDTQY

v_gene: TRBV18
j_gene: TRBJ1-6
CDR3aa: ASSPPGQGNSPLH

v_gene: TRBV5-1
j_gene: TRBJ2-3
CDR3aa: ASRTGTSGEVDTQY

v_gene: TRBV5-6
j_gene: TRBJ1-5
CDR3aa: ASSLVGGDQPQH

v_gene: TRBV18
j_gene: TRBJ2-5
CDR3aa: ASSQGARETQY

v_gene: TRBV4-3
j_gene: TRBJ2-2
CDR3aa: ASSQVTSGTGELF

v_gene: TRBV7-2
j_gene: TRBJ2-7
CDR3aa: ASSLGRGGTTFSEQY

v_gene: TRBV4-2
j_gene: TRBJ2-1
CDR3aa: ASSQPQGGSSYNEQF

v_gene: TRBV11-3
j_gene: TRBJ2-1
CDR3aa: ATRDTRGTGRNYNEQF

v_gene: TRBV19
j_gene: TRBJ1-2
CDR3aa: ASREGSYGYT

v_gene: TRBV7-2
j_gene: TRBJ2-5
CDR3aa: ASSVIAGGWETQY

v_gene: TRBV29-1
j_gene: TRBJ2-3
CDR3aa: SVRQVIGPDTQY

v_gene: TRBV19
j_gene: TRBJ1-5
CDR3aa: ASSKGQGNQPQH

v_gene: TRBV6-5
j_gene: TRBJ2-1
CDR3aa: ASSSPSDEQF

v_gene: TRBV11-2
j_gene: TRBJ2-5
CDR3aa: ASSERQGAWKETQY

v_gene: TRBV7-2
j_gene: TRBJ2-3
CDR3aa: ASSRGESTDTQY

v_gene: TRBV18
j_gene: TRBJ2-1
CDR3aa: ASSPPGTGGYNEQF

v_gene: TRBV5-1
j_gene: TRBJ2-7
CDR3aa: ASSLAGGSYEQY

v_gene: TRBV7-7
j_gene: TRBJ2-5
CDR3aa: ASSPQRGQETQY

v_gene: TRBV6-5
j_gene: TRBJ1-2
CDR3aa: ASSYEGVGVYGYT

v_gene: TRBV5-1
j_gene: TRBJ1-2
CDR3aa: ASSLGLTGGNYGYT

v_gene: TRBV6-5
j_gene: TRBJ2-7
CDR3aa: ASSSSGGYEQY

v_gene: TRBV7-2
j_gene: TRBJ2-5
CDR3aa: ASSLAPSQETQY

v_gene: TRBV7-2
j_gene: TRBJ2-5
CDR3aa: ASRQRGGRGETQY

v_gene: TRBV6-6
j_gene: TRBJ1-1
CDR3aa: ASSRPGQGNTEAF

v_gene: TRBV20-1
j_gene: TRBJ1-2
CDR3aa: SAPDRYGYT

v_gene: TRBV7-2
j_gene: TRBJ2-7
CDR3aa: ASSLTSGSSYEQY

v_gene: TRBV19
j_gene: TRBJ2-5
CDR3aa: ASSIPGGETQY

v_gene: TRBV19
j_gene: TRBJ2-2
CDR3aa: ASDRADTGELF

v_gene: TRBV19
j_gene: TRBJ1-1
CDR3aa: ASSLRQGMNTEAF

v_gene: TRBV19
j_gene: TRBJ2-3
CDR3aa: ASSIWHRGLDTQY

v_gene: TRBV18
j_gene: TRBJ1-4
CDR3aa: ASSPSGGNEKLF

v_gene: TRBV7-9
j_gene: TRBJ1-5
CDR3aa: ASSQGENQPQH

v_gene: TRBV19
j_gene: TRBJ2-1
CDR3aa: ASRQGTYNEQF

v_gene: TRBV7-8
j_gene: TRBJ2-7
CDR3aa: ASSLVTGDYEQY

v_gene: TRBV5-6
j_gene: TRBJ1-2
CDR3aa: ASSFRRSENYGYT

v_gene: TRBV27
j_gene: TRBJ1-5
CDR3aa: ASSLVGRQPQH

v_gene: TRBV10-2
j_gene: TRBJ2-3
CDR3aa: ASTRERVALTTDTQY

v_gene: TRBV5-1
j_gene: TRBJ2-1
CDR3aa: ASNPGQTSYNEQF

v_gene: TRBV6-5
j_gene: TRBJ2-5
CDR3aa: AGRTQETQY

v_gene: TRBV5-1
j_gene: TRBJ2-1
CDR3aa: ASSLGTSSYNEQF

v_gene: TRBV6-1
j_gene: TRBJ1-6
CDR3aa: ASSELGQGYNSPLH

v_gene: TRBV6-1
j_gene: TRBJ2-7
CDR3aa: AMGPDTNYEQY

v_gene: TRBV7-2
j_gene: TRBJ2-2
CDR3aa: ASNFWLAGNTGELF

v_gene: TRBV10-3
j_gene: TRBJ2-7
CDR3aa: AINTGTGVHEQY